The present T cell receptor beta chain was sequenced within a study of T-cell memory formation after mild COVID-19. TCRdb re-called the 5' RACE reads through MiXCR, storing one row per CDR3 protein. This sample carries approximately 340,000 distinct CDR3 sequences, over 10% of them seen once, and the ten largest clones take around a fifth. A word on this clonotype: The antigen remains undetermined.

Whole-study findings and limits: CD8+ contracting clones occupied EMRA, while CD4+ ones occupied mainly CM and EM.

The sample consisted of PBMCs or a T cell subset sorted from them (not recorded which). This TCR derives from a man aged 18 to 30 who had mild COVID-19 (a few samples of this study predate the infection). Cell type and time point are not known.

The CDR3 spells CASSPQGYGEQYF. The CDR3 nucleotides read TGCGCCAGCAGCCCACAGGGATACGGCGAGCAGTACTTC. The chain uses TRBV5-1 and TRBJ2-7; maybe TRBD1 (6 bases). Trimming pared 4 bases from V and 6 bases from J, leaving 14 bases between. Per germline, CDR1 SGHRS and CDR2 YFSETQ. This CDR3 has 13 amino acids.